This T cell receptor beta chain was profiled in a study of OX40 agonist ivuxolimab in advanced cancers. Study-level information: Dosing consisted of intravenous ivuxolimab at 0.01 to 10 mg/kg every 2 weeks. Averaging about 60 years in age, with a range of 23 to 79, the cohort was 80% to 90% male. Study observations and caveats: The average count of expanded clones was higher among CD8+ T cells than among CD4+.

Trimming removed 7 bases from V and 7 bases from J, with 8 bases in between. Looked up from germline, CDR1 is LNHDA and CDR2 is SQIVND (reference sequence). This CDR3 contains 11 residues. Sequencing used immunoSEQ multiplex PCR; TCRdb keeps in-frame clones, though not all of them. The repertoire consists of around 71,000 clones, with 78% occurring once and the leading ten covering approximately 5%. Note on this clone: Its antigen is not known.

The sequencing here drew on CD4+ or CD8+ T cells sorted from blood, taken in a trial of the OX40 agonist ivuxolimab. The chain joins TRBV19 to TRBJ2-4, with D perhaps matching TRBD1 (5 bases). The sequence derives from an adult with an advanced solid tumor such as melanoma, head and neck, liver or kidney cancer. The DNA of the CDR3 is TGTGCCAGTATAGCAGGGAACATTCAGTACTTC. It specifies CASIAGNIQYF.